These T cell receptor beta chains were read from a single sample in a study of blood T cell repertoires in COVID-19. Here immunoSEQ multiplex PCR was the method, and the copy in TCRdb shows in-frame clones only, minus some. In the table there are 160,000 or so clones, roughly 88% of which are singletons. The sequencing input was peripheral blood. The origin of the receptors is a man between 18 and 35 years old with acute or convalescent COVID-19. The CDR3 runs from the conserved cysteine through the conserved F or W. D genes are given only for firm matches. Size tells how often a clone was seen (once, few, many) or the class of an expanded clone, and some rows leave it out.

d_gene	v_gene	j_gene	abundance	CDR3aa	CDR3nt
.	TRBV5-1	TRBJ1-1	once	CASSPDSSNTEAFF	TGCGCCAGCAGCCCGGACAGTTCGAACACTGAAGCTTTCTTT
.	TRBV6-5	TRBJ2-5	.	CASSYYGRGPQETQYF	TGTGCCAGCAGTTACTACGGCAGGGGTCCACAAGAGACCCAGTACTTC
TRBD2	TRBV5-8	TRBJ2-1	.	CASSQGLPYNEQFF	TGTGCCAGCAGTCAGGGACTACCATACAATGAGCAGTTCTTC
TRBD1	TRBV19	TRBJ1-5	.	CASQDRDRGSVNQPQHF	TGTGCCAGCCAAGACCGGGACAGGGGTTCCGTCAATCAGCCCCAGCATTTT
.	TRBV6-6	TRBJ2-7	.	CASSYSGEASYEQYF	TGTGCCAGCAGTTACTCGGGGGAGGCCTCCTACGAGCAGTACTTC
TRBD1	TRBV5-4	TRBJ1-2	once	CASSQGQGDGYTF	TGTGCCAGCAGCCAAGGACAGGGAGATGGCTACACCTTC
TRBD1	TRBV11-3	TRBJ2-1	.	CASGTGGNEQFF	TGTGCCAGCGGGACAGGGGGCAATGAGCAGTTCTTC
TRBD1	TRBV27	TRBJ1-2	.	CASSAGTGPSGYTF	TGTGCCAGCAGCGCCGGGACAGGTCCGAGTGGCTACACCTTC
.	TRBV5-1	TRBJ1-6	.	CASSPTGYNSPLHF	TGCGCCAGCAGCCCGACAGGTTATAATTCACCCCTCCACTTT
.	TRBV3-1/TRBV3-2	TRBJ1-1	.	CASSQDPAEAFF	TGTGCCAGCAGCCAAGATCCCGCTGAAGCTTTCTTT
.	TRBV12-3/TRBV12-4	TRBJ2-2	.	CASRAGTGELFF	TGTGCCAGCAGGGCGGGAACCGGGGAGCTGTTTTTT
.	TRBV10-3	TRBJ2-7	once	CAISEGRTTYEQYF	TGTGCCATCAGTGAAGGGCGGACTACCTACGAGCAGTACTTC
.	TRBV7-2	TRBJ1-3	.	CASSLDGSGNTIYF	TGTGCCAGCAGCTTAGACGGTTCTGGAAACACCATATATTTT
TRBD1	TRBV5-1	TRBJ2-2	few	CASLGRGQSTGELFF	TGCGCCAGCCTGGGCAGGGGACAGAGCACCGGGGAGCTGTTTTTT
.	TRBV5-1	TRBJ2-7	.	CASIFQAPQLSYEQYF	TGCGCCAGCATCTTCCAGGCCCCCCAGCTATCCTACGAGCAGTACTTC
TRBD2	TRBV25-1	TRBJ2-7	.	CASSGTSGNYEQYF	TGTGCCAGCAGCGGGACTAGCGGGAACTACGAGCAGTACTTC
TRBD1	TRBV3-1/TRBV3-2	TRBJ2-7	.	CASSQGTGGVEQYF	TGTGCCAGCAGCCAGGGGACAGGTGGTGTCGAGCAGTACTTC
TRBD1	TRBV2	TRBJ1-5	.	CASSRRPDREYNQPQHF	TGTGCCAGCAGTCGCCGCCCTGACAGGGAATACAATCAGCCCCAGCATTTT
TRBD1	TRBV14	TRBJ1-1	few	CASSQDRVSTGENTEAFF	TGTGCCAGCAGCCAAGACCGCGTTTCGACAGGGGAGAACACTGAAGCTTTCTTT
.	TRBV30	TRBJ1-1	.	CARTGGKGTEAFF	TGTGCCCGGACGGGAGGGAAGGGCACTGAAGCTTTCTTT
TRBD1	TRBV6-2/TRBV6-3	TRBJ1-2	.	CASSPSDRVKYYGYTF	TGTGCCAGCAGCCCTTCAGACAGGGTGAAGTACTATGGCTACACCTTC
TRBD1	TRBV11-3	TRBJ2-2	.	CASSLGRGQWTGELFF	TGTGCCAGCAGCTTAGGCAGGGGGCAGTGGACCGGGGAGCTGTTTTTT
.	TRBV27	TRBJ1-1	.	CASSSQSTYISEAFF	TGTGCCAGCAGTTCCCAATCTACTTATATTTCTGAAGCTTTCTTT